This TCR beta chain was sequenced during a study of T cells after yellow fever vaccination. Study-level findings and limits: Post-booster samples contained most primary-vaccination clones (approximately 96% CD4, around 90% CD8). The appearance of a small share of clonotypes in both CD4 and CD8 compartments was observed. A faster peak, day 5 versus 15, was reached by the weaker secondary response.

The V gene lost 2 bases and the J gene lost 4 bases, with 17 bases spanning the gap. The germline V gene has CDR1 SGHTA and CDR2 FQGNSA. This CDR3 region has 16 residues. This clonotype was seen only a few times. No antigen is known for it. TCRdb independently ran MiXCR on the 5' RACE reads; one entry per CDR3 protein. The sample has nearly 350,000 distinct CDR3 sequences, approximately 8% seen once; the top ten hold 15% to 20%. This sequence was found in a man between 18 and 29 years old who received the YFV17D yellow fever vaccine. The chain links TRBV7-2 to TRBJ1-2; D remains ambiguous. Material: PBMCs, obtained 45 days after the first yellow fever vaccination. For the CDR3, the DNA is TGTGCCAGCAGCTTACGCTACTCGACGGCCCGCTATGGCTACACCTTC. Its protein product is CASSLRYSTARYGYTF.